These 9 T cell receptor beta chains came from one sample sequenced in a study of T cells in Graves' hyperthyroidism and ophthalmopathy. TCR beta CDR3 regions were amplified from RNA transcripts. The primer set for the first-round RT-PCR of the TCR CDR3 was HTBI. MiXCR was run by TCRdb on the multiplex PCR reads, yielding one entry per CDR3 protein. The repertoire holds approximately 640,000 distinct CDR3 sequences, 17% seen once, with about a sixth in the top ten. Sequenced input: blood. The receptors come from a man between 45 and 60 years old with Graves' hyperthyroidism.

There are many counts of this clonotype. The V gene is TRBV2, the J gene TRBJ2-7; 10 nucleotides align to TRBD1. This CDR3 contains 15 residues. With V trimmed by 2 bases and J by 4 bases, 5 bases remained unmatched. Per germline, CDR1 SNHLY and CDR2 FYNNEI. CDR3: CASSEPGTGAYEQYF. The CDR3 nucleotides are TGTGCCAGCAGTGAACCCGGGACAGGGGCGTACGAGCAGTACTTC.

This clonotype appeared many times. The V gene is TRBV11-2, the J gene TRBJ2-7, with D perhaps TRBD1 (6 bases). The CDR3 runs to 14 residues. Germline CDR1 reads SGHAT; CDR2 reads FQNNGV. The V and J ends lost 6 bases and 4 bases respectively, with 16 bases between them. The CDR3 is CASREDQGMYEQYF. DNA of the CDR3: TGTGCCAGCAGGGAAGACCAGGGGATGTACGAGCAGTACTTC.

There are many counts of this clonotype. The gene calls are TRBV7-9 and TRBJ2-1; D may be TRBD1 or TRBD2 (6 bases each). Trimming cost V 5 bases and J 2 bases, with 19 bases left between them. Germline V gives CDR1 SEHNR, CDR2 FQNEAQ (reference sequence). CDR3 length: 17 amino acids. The chain's CDR3 is CASSPGGTHRTYNEQFF. The CDR3 DNA reads as TGTGCCAGCAGCCCAGGCGGGACACACCGGACCTACAATGAGCAGTTCTTC.

With respect to this clonotype: With a much larger clone just one base away, this may be a read error. The chain combines TRBV27 with TRBJ2-1, with 12 positions matching TRBD2. Germline V gene sequence: CDR1 MNHEY, CDR2 SMNVEV (reference sequence). The CDR3 is made up of 17 amino acids. The junction had 8 bases not matched to a gene; V was cut back by 1 base and J by 7 bases. CDR3 region: CASSLFSASGRGNEQFF. The CDR3 region has the DNA TGTGCCAGCAGTTTATTCTCGGCTAGCGGGAGGGGAAATGAGCAGTTCTTC.

This clonotype showed up just a few times. The chain combines TRBV28 with TRBJ2-1; 7 positions agree with TRBD1. J lost 9 bases, V lost 3 bases, and 8 bases had no gene match. The CDR3 consists of 14 residues. The germline V gene has CDR1 MDHEN and CDR2 SYDVKM. The CDR3 protein is CASSFLSQGTEQFF. The CDR3 region has the DNA TGTGCCAGCAGTTTCCTTTCACAGGGGACTGAGCAGTTCTTC.

This sequence joins TRBV11-2 and TRBJ1-4; 8 bases line up with TRBD1. Germline assignment: CDR1 SGHAT and CDR2 FQNNGV. The V and J ends lost 5 bases and 0 bases, in that order; junction bases with no gene match: 5. CDR3 length: 16 amino acids. The DNA of the CDR3 is TGTGCCAGCAGCCCCTGGGACAGGCCAACTAATGAAAAACTGTTTTTT. This encodes CASSPWDRPTNEKLFF.

The chain has TRBV19 and TRBJ1-2, with TRBD1 identical over 7 bases. V lost 5 bases to trimming and J lost 8 bases; unmatched junction nucleotides: 11. CDR1 and CDR2 (germline): LNHDA, SQIVND (reference sequence). The CDR3 spans 14 residues. Here the CDR3 reads CASSPAGGRKGYTF. The DNA of the CDR3 is TGTGCCAGTAGTCCGGCAGGGGGAAGAAAAGGCTACACCTTC.

This clonotype has more than one count but fewer than ten. V usage is TRBV6-2 or TRBV6-3 and J usage is TRBJ1-2; 8 bases align to TRBD1. Trimming removed 4 bases from V and 2 bases from J; junction bases left unmatched: 3. The germline V gene encodes CDR1 MNHEY and CDR2 SVGEGT. This CDR3 contains 14 residues. CDR3 coding DNA: TGTGCCAGCAGTTTACAGGGGGTAAACTATGGCTACACCTTC. As protein: CASSLQGVNYGYTF.

The chain couples TRBV4-3 to TRBJ1-6; no reliable D call. From germline, CDR1 is LGHNA and CDR2 YSLEER. V was pared by 1 base and J by 4 bases, with 8 bases between. This CDR3 is built from 15 residues. As DNA, the CDR3 is TGCGCCAGCAGCCAAGGAGCCAATTATAATTCACCCCTCCACTTT. It translates to CASSQGANYNSPLHF.